Listed below are T cell receptor beta chains from one sample, sequenced in a study of blood T cell repertoires in COVID-19. Sequenced by immunoSEQ multiplex PCR; TCRdb stores in-frame clones only, minus some. Altogether 250,000 or so clones are present, roughly nine tenths being singletons, with the ten largest covering 0.95% to 1.5%. The sequenced material came from PBMCs or T cells enriched from blood (not recorded which). All receptors come from a human donor in a cohort exposed to, infected with or recovered from COVID-19 (not recorded which). The donor label of this sample is uncertain. Both conserved end residues are part of each CDR3. A D gene is named only where the DNA matches it firmly. The size entry is marked missing in some rows and otherwise reads once, few, many or a size class.

J,size,D,V,CDR3,DNA
TRBJ1-4,-,TRBD1,TRBV4-1,CASSQPTRDRETKLFF,TGCGCCAGCAGCCAACCTACACGGGACAGGGAGACCAAACTGTTTTTT
TRBJ1-2,-,-,TRBV10-3,CAISEFGVMDGYTF,TGTGCCATCAGTGAGTTCGGGGTAATGGATGGCTACACCTTC
TRBJ1-1,-,-,TRBV19,CASTPRGGVNTEAFF,TGTGCCAGTACCCCAAGGGGGGGGGTGAACACTGAAGCTTTCTTT
TRBJ2-2,-,-,TRBV19,CASSSMTRFTGELFF,TGTGCCAGTAGTTCTATGACAAGATTCACCGGGGAGCTGTTTTTT
TRBJ2-3,once,-,TRBV7-9,CASRARGRRTDTQYF,TGTGCCAGTCGAGCACGGGGTCGGAGAACAGATACGCAGTATTTT
TRBJ1-5,-,-,TRBV27,CASSATGHGRGQPQHF,TGTGCCAGCAGTGCTACAGGGCATGGGAGAGGACAGCCCCAGCATTTT
TRBJ2-5,-,-,TRBV4-1,CASSQDSQETQYF,TGCGCCAGCAGCCAAGACAGTCAAGAGACCCAGTACTTC
TRBJ2-7,-,TRBD1,TRBV2,CASRDRGGYEQYF,TGTGCCAGCAGGGACAGGGGAGGTTACGAGCAGTACTTC
TRBJ2-2,-,-,TRBV30,CAWSAAGGELFF,TGTGCCTGGAGTGCGGCGGGGGGGGAGCTGTTTTTT
TRBJ2-7,once,-,TRBV18,CASSSDSRYEQYF,TGTGCCAGCTCATCCGACAGTAGATACGAGCAGTACTTC
TRBJ2-5,-,-,TRBV30,CAWQGETQYF,TGTGCCTGGCAGGGAGAGACCCAGTACTTC
TRBJ1-5,-,-,TRBV6-5,CASNRQDSNQPQHF,TGTGCCAGCAATCGACAGGATAGCAATCAGCCCCAGCATTTT
TRBJ1-1,-,-,TRBV6-5,CASSSPVMNTEAFF,TGTGCCAGCAGTTCTCCAGTAATGAACACTGAAGCTTTCTTT
TRBJ2-3,-,TRBD2,TRBV7-9,CASSSGVERGGRTDTQYF,TGTGCCAGCAGCTCCGGGGTTGAACGGGGGGGCCGCACAGATACGCAGTATTTT
TRBJ1-1,-,TRBD1,TRBV6-5,CASSQDRGMAFF,TGTGCCAGCAGCCAGGACAGGGGAATGGCTTTCTTT
TRBJ2-7,-,-,TRBV7-2,CASSSGTLSYEQYF,TGTGCCAGCAGCTCCGGGACACTGTCCTACGAGCAGTACTTC
TRBJ1-5,-,-,TRBV18,CASSPAQGTDQPQHF,TGTGCCAGCTCACCGGCTCAGGGTACGGATCAGCCCCAGCATTTT
TRBJ1-2,once,-,TRBV10-3,CAIPRAGNYGYTF,TGTGCCATCCCCCGGGCGGGTAACTATGGCTACACCTTC
TRBJ2-1,-,TRBD2,TRBV7-3,CASSPGLAGSEQFF,TGTGCCAGCAGCCCCGGACTAGCGGGGAGTGAGCAGTTCTTC
TRBJ1-5,-,-,TRBV7-9,CASSPTGANQPQHF,TGTGCCAGCAGCCCGACAGGAGCAAATCAGCCCCAGCATTTT
TRBJ2-1,-,TRBD2,TRBV7-7,CASSHGTSDNEQFF,TGTGCCAGCAGCCACGGGACTAGCGACAATGAGCAGTTCTTC
TRBJ2-2,-,TRBD1,TRBV6-6,CASSSRTGGELFF,TGTGCCAGCAGTTCGAGGACAGGCGGGGAGCTGTTTTTT
TRBJ2-3,-,-,TRBV7-2,CASSQRQPDTQYF,TGTGCCAGCAGCCAGCGACAGCCTGATACGCAGTATTTT
TRBJ2-3,-,-,TRBV6-5,CASSYGSIRDTQYF,TGTGCCAGCAGTTATGGCAGTATCAGGGATACGCAGTATTTT
TRBJ2-5,-,-,TRBV12-3/TRBV12-4,CASSSGSETQYF,TGTGCCAGCAGTAGCGGATCCGAGACCCAGTACTTC
TRBJ1-2,-,TRBD1,TRBV11-2,CASSLVGTGGHGYTF,TGTGCCAGCAGCTTGGTGGGGACAGGGGGGCATGGCTACACCTTC
TRBJ2-7,-,-,TRBV11-3,CASSSTGTEQYF,TGTGCCAGCAGCTCAACAGGGACCGAGCAGTACTTC
TRBJ1-5,-,-,TRBV11-2,CASSLAGDSNQPQHF,TGTGCCAGCAGCTTAGCGGGGGATAGCAATCAGCCCCAGCATTTT
TRBJ1-3,-,-,TRBV12-3/TRBV12-4,CASSFSTGNTIYF,TGTGCCAGCAGTTTTAGCACTGGAAACACCATATATTTT
TRBJ2-5,once,-,TRBV24-1,CATSDGRQEPYQETQYF,TGTGCCACCAGTGATGGCCGACAGGAGCCGTACCAAGAGACCCAGTACTTC
TRBJ2-3,once,-,TRBV7-2,CASSLVSDTDTQYF,TGTGCCAGCAGCTTAGTTAGTGACACAGATACGCAGTATTTT
TRBJ1-2,-,-,TRBV9,CASTLGQGNNYGYTF,TGTGCCAGCACGCTAGGTCAGGGGAATAACTATGGCTACACCTTC
TRBJ1-3,-,-,TRBV7-3,CASSSGQGNTIYF,TGTGCCAGCAGCTCCGGACAGGGAAACACCATATATTTT
TRBJ1-2,-,-,TRBV19,CASSIEVGRNYGYTF,TGTGCCAGTAGTATAGAAGTGGGCAGAAACTATGGCTACACCTTC
TRBJ2-1,-,TRBD1,TRBV19,CASSSTGGNEQFF,TGTGCCAGTAGTAGTACAGGGGGCAATGAGCAGTTCTTC
TRBJ1-1,once,-,TRBV7-8,CASSLGFRGGGKGEAFF,TGTGCCAGCAGCTTAGGTTTCCGGGGAGGCGGTAAGGGTGAAGCTTTCTTT
TRBJ2-1,-,TRBD2,TRBV3-1/TRBV3-2,CASSPTTAGATNEQFF,TGTGCCAGCAGCCCTACAACAGCGGGGGCCACCAATGAGCAGTTCTTC
TRBJ1-3,-,-,TRBV2,CASTRSAEVGNTIYF,TGTGCCAGCACCCGCTCAGCAGAGGTTGGAAACACCATATATTTT
TRBJ1-2,-,-,TRBV6-2/TRBV6-3,CASSTGQTKATF,TGTGCCAGCAGCACCGGACAGACGAAAGCCACCTTC
TRBJ1-6,-,-,TRBV6-5,CASTNRNSPLHF,TGTGCCAGCACCAACAGGAATTCACCCCTCCACTTT
TRBJ2-2,-,TRBD2,TRBV5-1,CASSSIPGTMNTGELFF,TGCGCCAGCAGCTCGATTCCCGGGACTATGAACACCGGGGAGCTGTTTTTT